A selection of T cell receptor beta chains follows, all from one sample in a study of immune evolution from preneoplasia to lung adenocarcinoma. Sequencing was performed with immunoSEQ multiplex PCR; in TCRdb, only in-frame clones are kept and a portion is missing. The profile shows several thousand clones, around 76% of them singletons. Sequenced sample: FFPE minimally invasive lung adenocarcinoma tissue. Receptor source: an older person with lung adenocarcinoma. Each CDR3 is given with its conserved first and last residue. The D gene is left open where the match is weak. Only some rows state a clone size, as once, few, many or a class for expanded clones.

J gene,clone size,V gene,CDR3 length,D gene,CDR3 protein,CDR3 DNA
TRBJ1-3,-,TRBV19,16,TRBD1,CASRGTGQFSGNTIYF,TGTGCCAGTAGGGGGACAGGGCAATTCTCTGGAAACACCATATATTTT
TRBJ1-2,-,TRBV29-1,14,TRBD1,CSVETGTGNYGYTF,TGCAGCGTAGAAACCGGGACAGGCAACTATGGCTACACCTTC
TRBJ2-1,-,TRBV5-5,15,-,CASSLAVGASNEQFF,TGTGCCAGCAGCTTGGCCGTGGGGGCCTCGAATGAGCAGTTCTTC
TRBJ2-1,-,TRBV29-1,14,-,CSVGGGQQYNEQFF,TGCAGCGTCGGGGGGGGACAGCAATACAATGAGCAGTTCTTC
TRBJ1-1,-,TRBV29-1,13,-,CSVSRVANTEAFF,TGCAGCGTGAGCAGGGTGGCGAACACTGAAGCTTTCTTT
TRBJ2-3,-,TRBV5-1,15,-,CASRGRGRGTDTQYF,TGCGCCAGCCGGGGGAGGGGGCGCGGCACAGATACGCAGTATTTT
TRBJ1-4,-,TRBV7-9,16,-,CASSLDRDEAGEKLFF,TGTGCCAGCAGCTTAGACAGGGACGAGGCGGGTGAAAAACTGTTTTTT
TRBJ2-7,-,TRBV19,16,TRBD1,CASSDAPGTGAYEQYF,TGTGCCAGTAGTGACGCCCCCGGGACAGGGGCCTACGAGCAGTACTTC
TRBJ2-3,-,TRBV5-1,12,-,CASGLSSDTQYF,TGCGCCAGCGGCCTAAGTTCAGATACGCAGTATTTT
TRBJ1-1,-,TRBV18,12,-,CASAPLRKEAFF,TGTGCCAGCGCCCCGTTGCGTAAAGAAGCTTTCTTT
TRBJ2-2,-,TRBV19,14,TRBD1,CASSIHRGPGELFF,TGTGCCAGTAGTATACACAGGGGCCCCGGGGAGCTGTTTTTT
TRBJ1-1,-,TRBV21-1,15,-,CASGDGQALNTEAFF,TGTGCCAGCGGCGACGGACAGGCCTTGAACACTGAAGCTTTCTTT
TRBJ1-1,-,TRBV18,15,-,CASSLATPMNTEAFF,TGTGCCAGCTCACTCGCGACACCCATGAACACTGAAGCTTTCTTT
TRBJ1-1,-,TRBV2,12,-,CAIGGLNTEAFF,TGTGCCATTGGAGGGCTGAACACTGAAGCTTTCTTT
TRBJ1-2,few,TRBV7-9,17,-,CASSWGADNSPNYGYTF,TGTGCCAGCAGCTGGGGGGCGGATAACTCCCCTAACTATGGCTACACCTTC
TRBJ1-1,-,TRBV5-6,14,-,CASSPGGWNTEAFF,TGTGCCAGCAGCCCTGGGGGTTGGAACACTGAAGCTTTCTTT
TRBJ2-4,few,TRBV18,19,TRBD1,CASSPIFTGGGGAKNIQYF,TGTGCCAGCTCACCAATATTTACAGGGGGCGGAGGTGCCAAAAACATTCAGTACTTC
TRBJ2-7,-,TRBV11-3,14,TRBD2,CASSLRVAGGPLYF,TGTGCCAGCAGCCTGAGGGTAGCGGGAGGGCCACTGTACTTC
TRBJ2-5,-,TRBV25-1,13,TRBD1,CASSGGQGETQYF,TGTGCCAGCAGTGGGGGACAGGGAGAGACCCAGTACTTC
TRBJ2-5,-,TRBV5-1,15,TRBD1,CASSLVGGKGETQYF,TGCGCCAGCAGCTTGGTAGGGGGCAAGGGAGAGACCCAGTACTTC
TRBJ2-5,-,TRBV5-4,13,-,CASSLRERETQYF,TGTGCCAGCAGCTTGAGGGAACGAGAGACCCAGTACTTC
TRBJ2-1,-,TRBV6-1,15,TRBD2,CASSELAGSYNEQFF,TGTGCCAGCAGTGAACTAGCGGGATCCTACAATGAGCAGTTCTTC
TRBJ2-1,-,TRBV7-8,14,TRBD2,CASRLAGGPYEQFF,TGTGCCAGCAGACTAGCGGGAGGGCCTTATGAGCAGTTCTTC
TRBJ2-6,-,TRBV11-1,17,TRBD1,CASSLQGGGAGANVLTF,TGTGCCAGCAGCCTACAGGGGGGAGGAGCTGGGGCCAACGTCCTGACTTTC
TRBJ2-1,-,TRBV28,15,-,CASSLVGPSNFEQFF,TGTGCCAGCAGTTTAGTCGGTCCCTCTAACTTTGAGCAGTTCTTC
TRBJ2-1,few,TRBV6-1,16,TRBD1,CASSDPDRGLWNEQFF,TGTGCCAGCAGTGACCCCGACAGGGGTCTGTGGAATGAGCAGTTCTTC
TRBJ2-7,-,TRBV7-3,12,-,CASSLSGQEQYF,TGTGCCAGCAGCTTAAGCGGACAGGAGCAGTACTTC
TRBJ2-1,-,TRBV19,16,TRBD2,CASSSRTSGSHNEQFF,TGTGCCAGTAGTTCCCGGACTAGCGGGAGCCACAATGAGCAGTTCTTC
TRBJ1-2,-,TRBV2,13,-,CASSGLVRGGYTF,TGTGCCAGCAGTGGTTTGGTTAGAGGCGGCTACACCTTC
TRBJ2-1,-,TRBV12-5,18,TRBD2,CASGLVPFGRGSYNEQFF,TGTGCTAGTGGTTTGGTACCCTTCGGGAGGGGATCCTACAATGAGCAGTTCTTC
TRBJ2-7,-,TRBV4-1,13,-,CASSQEASYEQYF,TGCGCCAGCAGCCAAGAAGCCTCCTACGAGCAGTACTTC
TRBJ1-4,-,TRBV10-2,14,TRBD1,CATWRGQGLEKLFF,TGCGCCACCTGGAGGGGACAGGGTTTGGAAAAACTGTTTTTT
TRBJ2-2,few,TRBV4-2,18,-,CATKHFRAGLEETGELFF,TGTGCCACTAAACATTTCCGGGCGGGGCTAGAAGAGACCGGGGAGCTGTTTTTT
TRBJ1-2,-,TRBV15,15,-,CATSGDRSTNYGYTF,TGTGCCACCAGCGGCGACAGGAGCACTAACTATGGCTACACCTTC
TRBJ2-5,-,TRBV5-1,14,-,CASSLAVGVETQYF,TGCGCCAGCAGCTTGGCGGTGGGAGTTGAGACCCAGTACTTC
TRBJ1-1,-,TRBV7-9,12,-,CASSLALGTAFF,TGTGCCAGCAGCTTAGCGCTGGGGACAGCTTTCTTT
TRBJ2-5,-,TRBV11-3,15,-,CASSSHDGVSETQYF,TGTGCCAGCAGCTCCCACGATGGGGTATCAGAGACCCAGTACTTC
TRBJ2-7,-,TRBV6-1,12,-,CASSEQGDEQYF,TGTGCCAGCAGTGAACAGGGAGACGAGCAGTACTTC
TRBJ1-5,once,TRBV4-2,16,TRBD1,CASSQVGGGENQPQHF,TGTGCCAGCAGCCAAGTCGGAGGGGGCGAAAATCAGCCCCAGCATTTT
TRBJ2-7,-,TRBV18,13,TRBD1,CASSPPHGTGEYF,TGTGCCAGCTCCCCCCCCCATGGGACAGGGGAGTACTTC
TRBJ2-1,-,TRBV6-1,14,TRBD2,CASTGTSGYNEQFF,TGTGCCAGCACAGGCACTAGCGGCTACAATGAGCAGTTCTTC
TRBJ2-4,-,TRBV11-3,14,TRBD2,CASSLFVGGSIQYF,TGTGCCAGCAGCTTATTTGTAGGCGGGAGCATTCAGTACTTC